This T cell receptor (beta chain) was sequenced in a study of blood T cell repertoires in COVID-19. At the level of the study: From the United States, Italy and Spain came samples of acute and convalescent COVID-19. T cells, B-cell-depleted T cells, or PBMCs supplied cDNA or gDNA.

This CDR3 is built from 17 residues. Germline V gene sequence: CDR1 LGHDT, CDR2 YNNKEL (reference sequence). The J segment lost 6 bases and the V segment lost 4 bases, leaving 16 bases of the junction unmatched. In the original analysis: Amplifying reference gene primers gave estimates of nucleated cell counts. The assay was immunoSEQ multiplex PCR, and TCRdb's table has in-frame clones only and misses some. That table is the source of V, J and clone size, and D and trimming were worked out from the DNA. The sample gives tens of thousands of clones, 75% to 95% of which show up once; approximately 2.2% is in the top ten.

V gene TRBV3-1 (or the pseudogene TRBV3-2) combines with J gene TRBJ2-7, with 9 bases fitting TRBD2. Sequenced sample: peripheral blood. The TCR comes from a human donor with active COVID-19. The donor label of this sample is uncertain. The CDR3 nucleotides read TGTGCCAGCAGCCCATCCGGGGGAGCGGGGGGAACCGCCGAGCAGTACTTC. Translated, it gives CASSPSGGAGGTAEQYF.